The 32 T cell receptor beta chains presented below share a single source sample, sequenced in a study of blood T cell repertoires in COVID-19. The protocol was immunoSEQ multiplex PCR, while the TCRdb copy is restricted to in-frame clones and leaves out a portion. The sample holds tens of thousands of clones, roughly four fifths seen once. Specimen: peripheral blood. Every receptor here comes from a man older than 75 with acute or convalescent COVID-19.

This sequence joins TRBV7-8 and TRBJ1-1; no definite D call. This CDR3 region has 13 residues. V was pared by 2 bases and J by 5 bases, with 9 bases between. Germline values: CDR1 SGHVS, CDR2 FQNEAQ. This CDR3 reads CASSLSSGTEAFF. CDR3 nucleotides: TGTGCCAGCAGCTTAAGTAGCGGGACTGAAGCTTTCTTT.

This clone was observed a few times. The CDR3, as DNA: TGTGCCAGCAGCTACAGGAGGCGGGGGCTCACAGATACGCAGTATTTT. Translation gives CASSYRRRGLTDTQYF. The V call is TRBV5-7, the J call TRBJ2-3, with a tentative D call TRBD2 (7 bases). TRBV5-7 is designated an ORF whose function remains uncertain. The V end was cut by 3 bases, the J end by 2 bases, with 16 bases between. The CDR3 has 16 residues.

CDR3 coding DNA: TGTGCCAGCAGCCCCCGGTTAGGACAGACAAAACCTCTAGCCAAAAACATTCAGTACTTC. The encoded protein is CASSPRLGQTKPLAKNIQYF. This rearrangement joins TRBV3-1 (or the pseudogene TRBV3-2) to TRBJ2-4, with TRBD1 as a possible D gene (6 bases). This CDR3 is 20 amino acids long. Germline V gives CDR1 LGHDT, CDR2 YNNKEL (reference sequence). V gave up 4 bases and J gave up 0 bases, with 25 bases separating them.

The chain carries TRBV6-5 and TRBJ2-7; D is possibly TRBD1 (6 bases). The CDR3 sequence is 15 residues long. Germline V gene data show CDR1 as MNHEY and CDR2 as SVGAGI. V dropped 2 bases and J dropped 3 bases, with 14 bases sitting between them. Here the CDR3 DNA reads TGTGCCAGCAGTTACGGGGCAGGGGCGGGCTACGAGCAGTACTTC. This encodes CASSYGAGAGYEQYF.

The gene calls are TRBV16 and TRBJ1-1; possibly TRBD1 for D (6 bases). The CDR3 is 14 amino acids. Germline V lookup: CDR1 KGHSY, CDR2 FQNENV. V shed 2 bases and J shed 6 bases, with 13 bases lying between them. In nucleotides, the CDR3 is TGTGCCAGCAGCCAACGTCAGGGGATGGCTGAAGCTTTCTTT. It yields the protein CASSQRQGMAEAFF.

As DNA, the CDR3 is TGTGCCAGCAGCTTGGCGGGATTCGAGGGCGAGCAGTACTTC. This codes for CASSLAGFEGEQYF. The chain couples TRBV5-4 to TRBJ2-7; D may be TRBD2 (5 bases). The V end lost 0 bases, the J end lost 6 bases, and 13 bases lay between the germline ends. Germline values: CDR1 SGHNT, CDR2 YYREEE (reference sequence). The CDR3 has 14 amino acids. Full variable domain (rest looked up from reference TRBV5-4 and TRBJ2-7): ETGVTQSPTHLIKTRGQQVTLRCSSQSGHNTVSWYQQALGQGPQFIFQYYREEENGRGNFPPRFSGLQFPNYSSELNVNALELDDSALYLCASSLAGFEGEQYFGPGTRLTVT.

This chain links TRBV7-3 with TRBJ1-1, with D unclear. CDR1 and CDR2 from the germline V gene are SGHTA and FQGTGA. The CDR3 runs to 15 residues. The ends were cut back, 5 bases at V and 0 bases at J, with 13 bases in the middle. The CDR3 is CASSPAQYVNTEAFF. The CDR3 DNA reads TGTGCCAGCAGCCCTGCCCAGTATGTGAACACTGAAGCTTTCTTT.

CDR3 sequence reads: CASSLTSGGLYNEQFF. CDR3 DNA sequence: TGCGCCAGCAGCTTGACTAGCGGGGGACTTTACAATGAGCAGTTCTTC. This chain joins TRBV5-1 and TRBJ2-1, with 11 bases lining up with TRBD2. Unmatched junction bases numbered 4, after V lost 1 base and J lost 4 bases. This CDR3 is built from 16 residues. Germline V CDR1 and CDR2: SGHRS, YFSETQ.

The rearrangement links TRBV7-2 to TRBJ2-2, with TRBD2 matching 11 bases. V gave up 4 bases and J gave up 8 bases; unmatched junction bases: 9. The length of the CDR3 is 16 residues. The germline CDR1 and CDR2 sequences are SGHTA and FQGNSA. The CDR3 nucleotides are TGTGCCAGCAGCTCCTATAGCGGGGGGGCATCTGGGGAGCTGTTTTTT. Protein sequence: CASSSYSGGASGELFF.

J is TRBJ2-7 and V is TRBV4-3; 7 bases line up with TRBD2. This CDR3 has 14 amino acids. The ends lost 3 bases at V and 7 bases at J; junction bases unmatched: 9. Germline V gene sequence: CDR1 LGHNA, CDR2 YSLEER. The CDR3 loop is CASSHLQRDGEQYF. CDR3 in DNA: TGCGCCAGCAGCCATCTCCAGCGGGACGGGGAGCAGTACTTC.

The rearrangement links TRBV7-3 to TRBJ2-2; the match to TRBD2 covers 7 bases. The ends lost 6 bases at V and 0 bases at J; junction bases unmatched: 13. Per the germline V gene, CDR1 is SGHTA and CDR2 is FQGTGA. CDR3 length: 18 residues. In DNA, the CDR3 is TGTGCCAGCAGTTCTAAAGGCGGGGGAGGTTCGAACACCGGGGAGCTGTTTTTT. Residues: CASSSKGGGGSNTGELFF.

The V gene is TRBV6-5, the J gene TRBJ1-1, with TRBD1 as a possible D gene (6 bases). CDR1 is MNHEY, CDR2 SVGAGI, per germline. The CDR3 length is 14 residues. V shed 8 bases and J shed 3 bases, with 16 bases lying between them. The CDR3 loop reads CASQLGGLDTEAFF. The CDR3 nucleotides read TGTGCCAGCCAACTGGGGGGGCTGGACACTGAAGCTTTCTTT.

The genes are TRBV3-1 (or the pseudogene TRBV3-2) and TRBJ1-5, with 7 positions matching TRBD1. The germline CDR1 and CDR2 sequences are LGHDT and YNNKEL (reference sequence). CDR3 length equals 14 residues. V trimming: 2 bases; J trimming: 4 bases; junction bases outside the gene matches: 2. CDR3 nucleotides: TGTGCCAGCAGCCAAAGACAGGGAAATCAGCCCCAGCATTTT. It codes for CASSQRQGNQPQHF.

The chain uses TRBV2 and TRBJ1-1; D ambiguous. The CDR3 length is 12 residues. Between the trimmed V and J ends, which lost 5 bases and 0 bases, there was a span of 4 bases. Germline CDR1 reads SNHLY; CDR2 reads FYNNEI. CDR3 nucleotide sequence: TGTGCCAGCAGTACTCTGAACACTGAAGCTTTCTTT. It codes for CASSTLNTEAFF. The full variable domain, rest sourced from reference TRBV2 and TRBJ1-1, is EPEVTQTPSHQVTQMGQEVILRCVPISNHLYFYWYRQILGQKVEFLVSFYNNEISEKSEIFDDQFSVERPDGSNFTLKIRSTKLEDSAMYFCASSTLNTEAFFGQGTRLTVV.

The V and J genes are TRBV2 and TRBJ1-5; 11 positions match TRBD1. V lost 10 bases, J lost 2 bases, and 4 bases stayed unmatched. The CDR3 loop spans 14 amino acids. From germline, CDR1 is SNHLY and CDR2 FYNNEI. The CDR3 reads CATRTGGGNQPQHF. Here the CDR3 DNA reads TGTGCCACCCGGACAGGGGGCGGCAATCAGCCCCAGCATTTT.

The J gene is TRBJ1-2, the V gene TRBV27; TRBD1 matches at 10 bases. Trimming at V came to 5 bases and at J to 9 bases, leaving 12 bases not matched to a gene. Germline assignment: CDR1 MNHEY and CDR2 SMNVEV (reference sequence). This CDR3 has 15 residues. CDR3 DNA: TGTGCCAGCAGTCCTCCGCCGGGACAGGGGATTCGCTACACCTTC. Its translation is CASSPPPGQGIRYTF.

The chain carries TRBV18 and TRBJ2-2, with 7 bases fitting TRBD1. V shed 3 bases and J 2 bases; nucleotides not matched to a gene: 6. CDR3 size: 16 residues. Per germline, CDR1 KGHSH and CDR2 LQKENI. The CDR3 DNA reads TGTGCCAGCTCACCTCTGGGGACAGATAACACCGGGGAGCTGTTTTTT. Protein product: CASSPLGTDNTGELFF.

CDR3 in DNA: TGTGCCAGCCTCATGGGGGCCGGGTCCGGAGCGCAGCCCCAGCATTTT. Its translation: CASLMGAGSGAQPQHF. The chain carries TRBV27 and TRBJ1-5; possibly TRBD1 for D (6 bases). Looked up from germline, CDR1 is MNHEY and CDR2 is SMNVEV (reference sequence). The V gene lost 8 bases and the J gene lost 7 bases, with 24 bases spanning the gap. The CDR3 covers 16 residues.

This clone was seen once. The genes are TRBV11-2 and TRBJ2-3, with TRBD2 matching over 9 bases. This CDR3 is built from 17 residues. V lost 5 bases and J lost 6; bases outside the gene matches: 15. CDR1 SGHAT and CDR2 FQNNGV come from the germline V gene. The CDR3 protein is CASSRIGGSGGGDTQYF. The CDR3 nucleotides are TGTGCCAGCAGCCGTATCGGAGGTAGCGGGGGAGGTGATACGCAGTATTTT.

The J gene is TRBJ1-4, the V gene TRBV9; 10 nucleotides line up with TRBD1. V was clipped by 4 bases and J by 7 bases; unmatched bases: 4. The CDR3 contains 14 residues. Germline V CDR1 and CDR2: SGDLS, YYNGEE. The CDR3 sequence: CASSWGTGVEKLFF. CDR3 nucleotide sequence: TGTGCCAGCAGCTGGGGGACAGGGGTTGAAAAACTGTTTTTT. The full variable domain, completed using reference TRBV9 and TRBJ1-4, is DSGVTQTPKHLITATGQRVTLRCSPRSGDLSVYWYQQSLDQGLQFLIQYYNGEERAKGNILERFSAQQFPDLHSELNLSSLELGDSALYFCASSWGTGVEKLFFGSGTQLSVL.

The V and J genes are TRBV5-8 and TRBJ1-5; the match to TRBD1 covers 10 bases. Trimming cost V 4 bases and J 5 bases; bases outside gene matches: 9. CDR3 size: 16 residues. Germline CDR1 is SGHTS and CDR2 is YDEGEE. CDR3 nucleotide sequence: TGTGCCAGCAGCCCTTATTTAGGACAGGGGGATCAGCCCCAGCATTTT. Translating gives CASSPYLGQGDQPQHF.

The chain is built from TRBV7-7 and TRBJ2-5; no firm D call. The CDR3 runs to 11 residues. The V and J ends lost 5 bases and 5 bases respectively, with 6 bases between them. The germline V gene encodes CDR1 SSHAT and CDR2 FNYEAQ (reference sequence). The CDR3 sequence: CASSDEETQYF. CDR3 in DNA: TGTGCCAGCAGCGATGAGGAGACCCAGTACTTC.

The CDR3 DNA sequence: TGTGCCAGCAGCTTGATTAGCGGGGGGGCCCCAGATACGCAGTATTTT. It codes for CASSLISGGAPDTQYF. The V and J genes are TRBV7-6 and TRBJ2-3; 11 bases align to TRBD2. CDR3 length equals 16 residues. The V gene's germline CDR1 is SGHVS and CDR2 FNYEAQ. The V and J ends lost 3 bases and 4 bases, in that order; junction bases with no gene match: 6.

DNA of the CDR3: TGTGCCAGCAGCGTAGCTTCCGGGACAGGGGGACACACAGATACGCAGTATTTT. The encoded protein is CASSVASGTGGHTDTQYF. This chain uses TRBV9 with TRBJ2-3; the match to TRBD1 covers 11 bases. Trimming removed 0 bases from V and 2 bases from J; junction bases left unmatched: 8. The length of the CDR3 is 18 residues. CDR1 and CDR2 (germline): SGDLS, YYNGEE.

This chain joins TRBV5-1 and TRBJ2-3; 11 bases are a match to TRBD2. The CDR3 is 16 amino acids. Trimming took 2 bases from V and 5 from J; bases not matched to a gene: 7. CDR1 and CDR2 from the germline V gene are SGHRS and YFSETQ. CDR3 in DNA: TGCGCCAGCAGCTTTCCACTAGCGGGAGATTTAGATACGCAGTATTTT. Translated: CASSFPLAGDLDTQYF.

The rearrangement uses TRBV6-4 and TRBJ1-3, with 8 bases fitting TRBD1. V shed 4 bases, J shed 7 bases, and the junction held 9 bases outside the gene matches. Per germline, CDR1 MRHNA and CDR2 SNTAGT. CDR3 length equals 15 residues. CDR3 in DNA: TGTGCCAGCAGTGTCGACAGGGGAGATGGGAACACCATATATTTT. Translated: CASSVDRGDGNTIYF.

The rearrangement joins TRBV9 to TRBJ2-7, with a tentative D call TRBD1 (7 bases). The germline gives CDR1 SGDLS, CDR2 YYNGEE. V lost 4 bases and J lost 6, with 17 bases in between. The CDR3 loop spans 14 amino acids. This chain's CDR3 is CASSRQGGAFEQYF. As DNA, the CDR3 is TGTGCCAGCAGCCGGCAGGGGGGAGCCTTCGAGCAGTACTTC.

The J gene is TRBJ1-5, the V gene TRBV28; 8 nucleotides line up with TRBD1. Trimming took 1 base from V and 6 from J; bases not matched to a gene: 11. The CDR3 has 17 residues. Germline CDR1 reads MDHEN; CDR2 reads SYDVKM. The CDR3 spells CASSLSGTQGARQPQHF. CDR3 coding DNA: TGTGCCAGCAGTTTATCTGGGACTCAGGGGGCTCGTCAGCCCCAGCATTTT.

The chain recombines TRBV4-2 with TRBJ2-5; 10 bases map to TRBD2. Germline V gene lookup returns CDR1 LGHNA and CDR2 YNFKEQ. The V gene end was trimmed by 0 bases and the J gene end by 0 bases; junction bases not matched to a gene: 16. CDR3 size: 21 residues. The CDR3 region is CASSQDLGGGLAGVYQETQYF. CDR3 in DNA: TGTGCCAGCAGCCAAGATCTTGGGGGTGGGCTAGCGGGGGTTTACCAAGAGACCCAGTACTTC.

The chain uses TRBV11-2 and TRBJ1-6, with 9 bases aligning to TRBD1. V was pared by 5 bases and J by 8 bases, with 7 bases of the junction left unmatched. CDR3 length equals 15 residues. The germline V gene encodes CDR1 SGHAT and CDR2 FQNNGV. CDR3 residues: CASSTRTGGHSPLHF. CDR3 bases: TGTGCCAGCAGCACCAGAACAGGGGGCCATTCACCCCTCCACTTT.

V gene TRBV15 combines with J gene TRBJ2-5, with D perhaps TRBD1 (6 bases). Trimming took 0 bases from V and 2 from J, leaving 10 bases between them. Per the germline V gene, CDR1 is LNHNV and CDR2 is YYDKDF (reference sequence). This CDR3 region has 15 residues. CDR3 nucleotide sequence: TGTGCCACCAGCAGAGATAATACAGGGCAAGAGACCCAGTACTTC. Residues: CATSRDNTGQETQYF.

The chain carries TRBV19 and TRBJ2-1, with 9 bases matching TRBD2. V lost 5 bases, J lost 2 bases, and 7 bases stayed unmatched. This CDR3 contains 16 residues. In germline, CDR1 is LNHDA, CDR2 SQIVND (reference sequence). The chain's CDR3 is CASSQAGGGAYNEQFF. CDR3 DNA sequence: TGTGCCAGTAGTCAAGCGGGAGGAGGGGCCTACAATGAGCAGTTCTTC. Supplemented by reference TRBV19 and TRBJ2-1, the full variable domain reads DGGITQSPKYLFRKEGQNVTLSCEQNLNHDAMYWYRQDPGQGLRLIYYSQIVNDFQKGDIAEGYSVSREKKESFPLTVTSAQKNPTAFYLCASSQAGGGAYNEQFFGPGTRLTVL.